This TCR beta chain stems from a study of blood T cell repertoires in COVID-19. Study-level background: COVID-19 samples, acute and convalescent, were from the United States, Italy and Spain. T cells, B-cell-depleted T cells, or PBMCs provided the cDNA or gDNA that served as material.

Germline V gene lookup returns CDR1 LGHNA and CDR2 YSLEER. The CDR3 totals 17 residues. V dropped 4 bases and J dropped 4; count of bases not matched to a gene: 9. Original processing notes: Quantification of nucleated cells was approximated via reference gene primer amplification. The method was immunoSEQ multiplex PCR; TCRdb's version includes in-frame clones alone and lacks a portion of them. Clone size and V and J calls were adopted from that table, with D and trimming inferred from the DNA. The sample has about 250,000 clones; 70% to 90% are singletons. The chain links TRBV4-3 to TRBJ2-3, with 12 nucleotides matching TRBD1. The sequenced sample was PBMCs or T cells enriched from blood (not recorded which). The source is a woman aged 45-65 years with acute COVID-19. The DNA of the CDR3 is TGCGCCAGCAGCCGAGCCGGGACAGGGGGCCTAGCAGATACGCAGTATTTT. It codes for CASSRAGTGGLADTQYF.